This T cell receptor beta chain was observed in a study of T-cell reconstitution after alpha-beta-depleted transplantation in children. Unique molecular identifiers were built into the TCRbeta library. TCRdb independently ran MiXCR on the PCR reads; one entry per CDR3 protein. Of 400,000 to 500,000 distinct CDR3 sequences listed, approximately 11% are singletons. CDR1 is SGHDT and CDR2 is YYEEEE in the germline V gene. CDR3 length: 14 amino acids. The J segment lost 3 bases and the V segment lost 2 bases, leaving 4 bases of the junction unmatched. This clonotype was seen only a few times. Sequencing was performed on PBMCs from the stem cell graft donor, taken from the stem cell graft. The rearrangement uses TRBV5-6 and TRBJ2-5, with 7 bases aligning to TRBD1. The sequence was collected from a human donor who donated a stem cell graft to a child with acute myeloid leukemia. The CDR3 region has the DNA TGTGCCAGCAGCTTTGAGGGACAGAAAGAGACCCAGTACTTC. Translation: CASSFEGQKETQYF.